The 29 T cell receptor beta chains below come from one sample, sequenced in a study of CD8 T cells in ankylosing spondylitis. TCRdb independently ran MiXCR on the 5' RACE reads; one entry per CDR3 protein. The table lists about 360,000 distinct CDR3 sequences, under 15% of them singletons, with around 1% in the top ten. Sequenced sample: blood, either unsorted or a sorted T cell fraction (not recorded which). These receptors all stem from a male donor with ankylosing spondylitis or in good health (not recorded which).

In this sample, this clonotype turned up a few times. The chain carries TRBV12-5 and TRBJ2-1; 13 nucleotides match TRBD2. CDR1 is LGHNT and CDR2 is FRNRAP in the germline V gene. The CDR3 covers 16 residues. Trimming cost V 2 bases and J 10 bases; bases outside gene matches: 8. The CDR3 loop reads CASGLNTSGRAREQFF. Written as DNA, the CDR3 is TGTGCTAGTGGTTTGAATACTAGCGGGAGGGCCAGGGAGCAGTTCTTC. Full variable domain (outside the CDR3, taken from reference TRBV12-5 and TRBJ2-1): DARVTQTPRHKVTEMGQEVTMRCQPILGHNTVFWYRQTMMQGLELLAYFRNRAPLDDSGMPKDRFSAEMPDATLATLKIQPSEPRDSAVYFCASGLNTSGRAREQFFGPGTRLTVL.

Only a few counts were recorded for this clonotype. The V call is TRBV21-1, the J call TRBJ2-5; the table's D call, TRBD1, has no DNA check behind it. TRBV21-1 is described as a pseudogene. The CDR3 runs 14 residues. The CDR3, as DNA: TGTGCCAGCAGCAAAGCACAGGGGAAAGAGACCCAGTACTTC. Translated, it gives CASSKAQGKETQYF.

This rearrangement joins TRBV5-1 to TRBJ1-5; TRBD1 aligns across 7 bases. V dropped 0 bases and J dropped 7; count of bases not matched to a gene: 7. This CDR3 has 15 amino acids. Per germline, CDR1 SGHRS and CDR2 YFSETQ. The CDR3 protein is CASSLGGTAEQPQHF. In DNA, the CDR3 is TGCGCCAGCAGCTTGGGGGGGACAGCCGAGCAGCCCCAGCATTTT.

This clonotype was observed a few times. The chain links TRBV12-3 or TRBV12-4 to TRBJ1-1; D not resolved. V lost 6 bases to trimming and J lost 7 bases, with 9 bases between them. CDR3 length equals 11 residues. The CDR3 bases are TGTGCCAGCAGACAAGCAAGTGAAGCTTTCTTT. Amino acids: CASRQASEAFF.

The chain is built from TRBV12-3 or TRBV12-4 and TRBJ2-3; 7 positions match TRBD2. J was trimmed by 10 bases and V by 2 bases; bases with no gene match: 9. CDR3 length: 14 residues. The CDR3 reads CASSLWGTTDAQYF. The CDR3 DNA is TGTGCCAGCAGTTTATGGGGGACTACGGATGCGCAGTATTTT.

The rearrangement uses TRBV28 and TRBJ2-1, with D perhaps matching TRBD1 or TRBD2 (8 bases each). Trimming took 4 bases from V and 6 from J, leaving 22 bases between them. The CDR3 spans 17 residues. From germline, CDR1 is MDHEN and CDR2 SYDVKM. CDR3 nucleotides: TGTGCCAGCAGTTCAGGGGGCCCCGGGAGGGCCGGCAATGAGCAGTTCTTC. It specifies CASSSGGPGRAGNEQFF.

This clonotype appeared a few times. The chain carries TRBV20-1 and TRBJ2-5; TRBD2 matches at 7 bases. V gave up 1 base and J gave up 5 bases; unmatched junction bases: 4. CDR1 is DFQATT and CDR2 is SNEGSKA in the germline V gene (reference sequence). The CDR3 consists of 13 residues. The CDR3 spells CSARAGRWETQYF. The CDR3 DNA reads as TGCAGTGCTAGAGCCGGGAGGTGGGAGACCCAGTACTTC.

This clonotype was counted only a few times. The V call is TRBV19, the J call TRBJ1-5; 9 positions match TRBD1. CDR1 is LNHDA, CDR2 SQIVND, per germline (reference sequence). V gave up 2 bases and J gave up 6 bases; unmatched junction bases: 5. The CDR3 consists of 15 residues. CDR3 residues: CASSITGGLSQPQHF. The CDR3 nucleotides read TGTGCCAGTAGTATAACAGGGGGCTTAAGTCAGCCCCAGCATTTT.

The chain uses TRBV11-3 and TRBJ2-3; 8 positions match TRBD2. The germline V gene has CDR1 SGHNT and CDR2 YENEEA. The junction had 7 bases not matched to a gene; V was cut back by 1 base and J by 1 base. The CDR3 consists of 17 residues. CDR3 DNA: TGTGCCAGCAGCTTAGGGCTTGGGACTAGTCGCACAGATACGCAGTATTTT. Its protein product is CASSLGLGTSRTDTQYF. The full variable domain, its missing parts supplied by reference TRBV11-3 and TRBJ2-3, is EAGVVQSPRYKIIEKKQPVAFWCNPISGHNTLYWYLQNLGQGPELLIRYENEEAVDDSQLPKDRFSAERLKGVDSTLKIQPAELGDSAVYLCASSLGLGTSRTDTQYFGPGTRLTVL.

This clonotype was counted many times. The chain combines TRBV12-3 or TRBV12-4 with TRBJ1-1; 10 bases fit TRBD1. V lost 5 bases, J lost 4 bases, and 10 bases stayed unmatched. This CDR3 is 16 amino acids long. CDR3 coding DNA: TGTGCCAGCAGTGACTCGGACAGGGGGAGATCCACTGAAGCTTTCTTT. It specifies CASSDSDRGRSTEAFF.

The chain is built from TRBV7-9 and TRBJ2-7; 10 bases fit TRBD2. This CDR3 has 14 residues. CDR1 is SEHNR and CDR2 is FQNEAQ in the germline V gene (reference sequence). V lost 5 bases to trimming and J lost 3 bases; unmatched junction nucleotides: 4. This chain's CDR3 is CASSTSGTLYEQYF. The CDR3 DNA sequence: TGTGCCAGCAGCACTAGCGGGACCCTCTACGAGCAGTACTTC.

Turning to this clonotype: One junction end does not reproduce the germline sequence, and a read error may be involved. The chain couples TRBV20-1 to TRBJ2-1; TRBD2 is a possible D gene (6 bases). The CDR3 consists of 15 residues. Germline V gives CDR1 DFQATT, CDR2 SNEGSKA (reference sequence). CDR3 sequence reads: CSASPPGLLYNERFF. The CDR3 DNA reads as TGCAGTGCTTCACCCCCGGGACTTCTATACAATGAGCGGTTCTTC.

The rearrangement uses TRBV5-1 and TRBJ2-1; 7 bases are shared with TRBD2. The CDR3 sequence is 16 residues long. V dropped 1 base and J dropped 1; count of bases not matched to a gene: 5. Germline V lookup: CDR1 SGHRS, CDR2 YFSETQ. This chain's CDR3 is CASSLKGGGSYNEQFF. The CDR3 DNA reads TGCGCCAGCAGCTTGAAGGGCGGGGGTTCCTACAATGAGCAGTTCTTC.

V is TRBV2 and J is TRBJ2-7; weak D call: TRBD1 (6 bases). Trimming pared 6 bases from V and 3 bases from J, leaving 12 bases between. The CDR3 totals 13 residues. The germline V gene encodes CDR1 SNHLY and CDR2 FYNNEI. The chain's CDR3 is CASRPDRVYEQYF. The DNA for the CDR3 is TGTGCCAGCAGACCGGACAGAGTCTACGAGCAGTACTTC. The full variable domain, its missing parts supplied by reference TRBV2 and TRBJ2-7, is EPEVTQTPSHQVTQMGQEVILRCVPISNHLYFYWYRQILGQKVEFLVSFYNNEISEKSEIFDDQFSVERPDGSNFTLKIRSTKLEDSAMYFCASRPDRVYEQYFGPGTRLTVT.

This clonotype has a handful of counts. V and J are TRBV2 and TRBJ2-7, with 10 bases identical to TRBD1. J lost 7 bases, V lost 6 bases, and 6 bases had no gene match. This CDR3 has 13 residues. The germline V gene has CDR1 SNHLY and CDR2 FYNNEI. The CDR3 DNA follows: TGTGCCAGCAGGACGACAGGGGGCAGGGAGCAGTACTTC. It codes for CASRTTGGREQYF.

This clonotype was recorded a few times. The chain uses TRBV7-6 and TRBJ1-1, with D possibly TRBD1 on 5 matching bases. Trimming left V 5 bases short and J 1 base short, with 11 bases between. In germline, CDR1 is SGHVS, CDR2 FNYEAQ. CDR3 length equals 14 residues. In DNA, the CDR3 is TGTGCCAGCAGCCAAGTGACAGCGAACACTGAAGCTTTCTTT. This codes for CASSQVTANTEAFF.

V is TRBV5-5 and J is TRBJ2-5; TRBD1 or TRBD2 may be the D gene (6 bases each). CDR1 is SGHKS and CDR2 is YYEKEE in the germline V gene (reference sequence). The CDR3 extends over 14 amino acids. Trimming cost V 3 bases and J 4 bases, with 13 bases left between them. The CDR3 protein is CASSSGGGRETQYF. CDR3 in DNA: TGTGCCAGCAGCTCCGGTGGGGGGCGAGAGACCCAGTACTTC. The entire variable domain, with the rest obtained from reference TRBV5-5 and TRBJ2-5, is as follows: DAGVTQSPTHLIKTRGQQVTLRCSPISGHKSVSWYQQVLGQGPQFIFQYYEKEERGRGNFPDRFSARQFPNYSSELNVNALLLGDSALYLCASSSGGGRETQYFGPGTRLLVL.

CDR3 protein: CASSEDEGADYGYTF. CDR3 sequence (DNA): TGTGCCAGCAGTGAAGACGAGGGGGCAGACTATGGCTACACCTTC. The V gene is TRBV2, the J gene TRBJ1-2; 7 bases fit TRBD1. The CDR3 has 15 amino acids. From germline, CDR1 is SNHLY and CDR2 FYNNEI. Trimming at V came to 1 base and at J to 3 bases, leaving 5 bases not matched to a gene.

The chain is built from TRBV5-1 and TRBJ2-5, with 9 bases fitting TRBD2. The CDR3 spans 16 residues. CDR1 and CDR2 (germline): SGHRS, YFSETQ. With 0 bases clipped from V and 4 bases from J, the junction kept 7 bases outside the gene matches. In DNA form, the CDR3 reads TGCGCCAGCAGCTTGGAGGGCGGGAGGGCCGGAGAGACCCAGTACTTC. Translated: CASSLEGGRAGETQYF.

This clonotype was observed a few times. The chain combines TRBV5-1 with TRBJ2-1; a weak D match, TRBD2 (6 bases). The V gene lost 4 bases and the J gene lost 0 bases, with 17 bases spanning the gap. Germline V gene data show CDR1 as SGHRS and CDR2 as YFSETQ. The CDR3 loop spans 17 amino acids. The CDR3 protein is CASSQAGSSPSYNEQFF. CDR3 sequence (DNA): TGCGCCAGCAGCCAAGCGGGCAGTTCCCCCTCCTACAATGAGCAGTTCTTC. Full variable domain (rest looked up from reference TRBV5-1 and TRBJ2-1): KAGVTQTPRYLIKTRGQQVTLSCSPISGHRSVSWYQQTPGQGLQFLFEYFSETQRNKGNFPGRFSGRQFSNSRSEMNVSTLELGDSALYLCASSQAGSSPSYNEQFFGPGTRLTVL.

This CDR3 is CASSRGAGTSGRATEQFF. The CDR3 nucleotides read TGCGCCAGCAGCCGAGGGGCCGGGACTAGCGGGAGGGCGACTGAGCAGTTCTTC. This chain links TRBV4-1 with TRBJ2-1, with 16 nucleotides matching TRBD2. Trimming removed 4 bases from V and 9 bases from J; junction bases left unmatched: 12. Germline CDR1 is MGHRA and CDR2 is YSYEKL. This CDR3 region has 18 residues.

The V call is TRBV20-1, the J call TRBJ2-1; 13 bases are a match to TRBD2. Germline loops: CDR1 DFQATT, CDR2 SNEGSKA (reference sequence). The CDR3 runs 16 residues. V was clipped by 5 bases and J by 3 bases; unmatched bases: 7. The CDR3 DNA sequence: TGCAGTGCTTTAACCGGGACTAGCGGGAACTACAATGAGCAGTTCTTC. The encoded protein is CSALTGTSGNYNEQFF.

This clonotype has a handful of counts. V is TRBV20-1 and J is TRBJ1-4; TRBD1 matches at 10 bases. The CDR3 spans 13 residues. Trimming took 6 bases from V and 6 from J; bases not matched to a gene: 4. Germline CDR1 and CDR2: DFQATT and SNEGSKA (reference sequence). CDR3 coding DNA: TGCAGTGCATACGGACAGGGGGATGAAAAACTGTTTTTT. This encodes CSAYGQGDEKLFF.

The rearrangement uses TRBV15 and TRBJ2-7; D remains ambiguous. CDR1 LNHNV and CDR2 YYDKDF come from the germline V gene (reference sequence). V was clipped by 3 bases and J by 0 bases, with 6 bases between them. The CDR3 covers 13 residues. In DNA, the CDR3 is TGTGCCACCAGCAGGGATATCTCCTACGAGCAGTACTTC. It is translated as CATSRDISYEQYF.

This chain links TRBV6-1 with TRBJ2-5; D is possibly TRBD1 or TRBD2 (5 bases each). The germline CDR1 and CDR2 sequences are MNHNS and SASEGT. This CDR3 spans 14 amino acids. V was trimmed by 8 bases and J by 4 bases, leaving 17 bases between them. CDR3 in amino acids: CASAGTRTSETQYF. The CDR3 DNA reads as TGTGCCAGCGCTGGGACGCGGACTTCAGAGACCCAGTACTTC.

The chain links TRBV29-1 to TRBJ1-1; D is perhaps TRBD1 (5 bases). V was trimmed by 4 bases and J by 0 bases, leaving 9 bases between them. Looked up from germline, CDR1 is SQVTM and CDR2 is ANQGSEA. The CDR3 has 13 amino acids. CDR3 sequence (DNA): TGCAGCGTTGGTCCAGGGATGAACACTGAAGCTTTCTTT. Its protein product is CSVGPGMNTEAFF.

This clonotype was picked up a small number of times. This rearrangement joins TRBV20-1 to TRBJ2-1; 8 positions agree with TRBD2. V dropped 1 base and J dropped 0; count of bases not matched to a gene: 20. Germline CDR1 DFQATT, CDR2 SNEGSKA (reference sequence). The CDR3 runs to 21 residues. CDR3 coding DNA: TGCAGTGCTAGAGCTCAGAAATCAAAAGGGGCTAGCGGGTACTCCTACAATGAGCAGTTCTTC. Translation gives CSARAQKSKGASGYSYNEQFF.

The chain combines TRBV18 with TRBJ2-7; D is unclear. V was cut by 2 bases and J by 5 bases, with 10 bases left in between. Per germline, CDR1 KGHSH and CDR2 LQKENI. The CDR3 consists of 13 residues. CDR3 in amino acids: CASSPDVRNEQYF. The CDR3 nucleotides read TGTGCCAGCTCACCAGACGTACGGAACGAGCAGTACTTC.

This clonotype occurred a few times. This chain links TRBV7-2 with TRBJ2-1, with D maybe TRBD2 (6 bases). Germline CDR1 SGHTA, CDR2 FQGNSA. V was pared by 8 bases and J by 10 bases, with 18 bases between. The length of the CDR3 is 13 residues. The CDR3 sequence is CASGNWVAEEQFF. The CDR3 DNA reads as TGTGCCAGCGGAAATTGGGTAGCGGAGGAGCAGTTCTTC.